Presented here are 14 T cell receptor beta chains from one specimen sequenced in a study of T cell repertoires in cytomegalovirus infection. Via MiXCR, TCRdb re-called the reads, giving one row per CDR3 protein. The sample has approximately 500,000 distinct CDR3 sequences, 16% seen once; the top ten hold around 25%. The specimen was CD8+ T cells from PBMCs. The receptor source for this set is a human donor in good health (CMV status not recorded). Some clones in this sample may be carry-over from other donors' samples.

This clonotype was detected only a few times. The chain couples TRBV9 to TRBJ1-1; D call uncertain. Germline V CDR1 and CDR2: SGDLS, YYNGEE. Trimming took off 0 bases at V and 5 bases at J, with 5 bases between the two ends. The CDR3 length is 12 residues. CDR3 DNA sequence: TGTGCCAGCAGCGTAGAGGGTACTGAAGCTTTCTTT. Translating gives CASSVEGTEAFF.

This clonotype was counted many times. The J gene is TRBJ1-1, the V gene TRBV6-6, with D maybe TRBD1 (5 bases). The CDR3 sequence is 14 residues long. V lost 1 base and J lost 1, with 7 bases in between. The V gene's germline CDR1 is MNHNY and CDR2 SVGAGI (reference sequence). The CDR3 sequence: CASSYLGTNTEAFF. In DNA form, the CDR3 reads TGTGCCAGCAGTTACTTGGGGACGAACACTGAAGCTTTCTTT.

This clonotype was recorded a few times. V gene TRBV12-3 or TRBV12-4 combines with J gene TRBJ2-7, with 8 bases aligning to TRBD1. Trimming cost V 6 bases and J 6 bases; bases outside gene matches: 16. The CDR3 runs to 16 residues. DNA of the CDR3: TGTGCCAGCAGCCCGCGACCGGGACAGGCGATCCCCGAGCAGTACTTC. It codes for CASSPRPGQAIPEQYF.

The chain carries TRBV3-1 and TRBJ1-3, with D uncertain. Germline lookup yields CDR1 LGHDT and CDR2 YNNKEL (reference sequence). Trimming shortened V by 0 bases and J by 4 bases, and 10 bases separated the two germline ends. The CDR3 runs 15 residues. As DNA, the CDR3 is TGTGCCAGCAGCCAAGAAAGGCAGCCCGGAAACACCATATATTTT. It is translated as CASSQERQPGNTIYF.

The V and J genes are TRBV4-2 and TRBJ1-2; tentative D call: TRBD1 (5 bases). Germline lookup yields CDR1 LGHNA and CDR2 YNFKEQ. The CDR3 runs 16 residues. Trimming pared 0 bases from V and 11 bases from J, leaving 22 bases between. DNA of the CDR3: TGTGCCAGCAGCCAAGATCGGGGGATCGGGTACTATGTTTACACCTTC. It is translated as CASSQDRGIGYYVYTF.

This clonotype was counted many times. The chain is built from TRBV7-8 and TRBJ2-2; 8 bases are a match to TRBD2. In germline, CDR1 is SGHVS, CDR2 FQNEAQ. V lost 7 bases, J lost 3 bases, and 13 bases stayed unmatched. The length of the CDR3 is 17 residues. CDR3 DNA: TGTGCCAGCATCACCCGGGAGGGCGGGGGCGACACCGGGGAGCTGTTTTTT. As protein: CASITREGGGDTGELFF.

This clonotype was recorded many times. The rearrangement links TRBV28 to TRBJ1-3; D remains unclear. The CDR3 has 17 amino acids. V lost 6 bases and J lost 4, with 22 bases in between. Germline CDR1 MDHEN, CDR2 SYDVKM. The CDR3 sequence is CASRTIRQARRGNTIYF. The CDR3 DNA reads TGTGCCAGCAGAACTATAAGGCAGGCGAGGAGGGGAAACACCATATATTTT.

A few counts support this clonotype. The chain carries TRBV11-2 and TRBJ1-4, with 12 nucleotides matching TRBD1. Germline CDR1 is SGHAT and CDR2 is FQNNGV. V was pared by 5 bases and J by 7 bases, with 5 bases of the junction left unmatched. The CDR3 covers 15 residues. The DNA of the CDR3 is TGTGCCAGCAGCCCCGGGGACAGGGGGCTTGAAAAACTGTTTTTT. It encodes CASSPGDRGLEKLFF.

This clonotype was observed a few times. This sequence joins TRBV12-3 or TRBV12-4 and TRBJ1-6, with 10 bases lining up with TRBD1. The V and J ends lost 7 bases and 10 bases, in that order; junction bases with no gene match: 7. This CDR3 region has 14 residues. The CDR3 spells CASMFGQGDSPLHF. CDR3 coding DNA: TGTGCCAGCATGTTCGGACAGGGGGACTCACCCCTCCACTTT.

Here the CDR3 reads CASSDRGKTGQQPQHF. Written as DNA, the CDR3 is TGCGCCAGCAGCGACCGGGGAAAGACAGGGCAACAGCCCCAGCATTTT. V is TRBV4-1 and J is TRBJ1-5, with TRBD1 matching 7 bases. The CDR3 spans 16 residues. The germline V gene encodes CDR1 MGHRA and CDR2 YSYEKL. V lost 5 bases, J lost 7 bases, and 14 bases stayed unmatched.

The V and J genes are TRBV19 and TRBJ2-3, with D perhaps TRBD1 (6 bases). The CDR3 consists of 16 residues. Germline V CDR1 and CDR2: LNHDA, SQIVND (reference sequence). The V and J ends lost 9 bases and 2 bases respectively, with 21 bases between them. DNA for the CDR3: TGTGCCAGCACACCACCTACGGGACATCCCACAGATACGCAGTATTTT. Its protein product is CASTPPTGHPTDTQYF.

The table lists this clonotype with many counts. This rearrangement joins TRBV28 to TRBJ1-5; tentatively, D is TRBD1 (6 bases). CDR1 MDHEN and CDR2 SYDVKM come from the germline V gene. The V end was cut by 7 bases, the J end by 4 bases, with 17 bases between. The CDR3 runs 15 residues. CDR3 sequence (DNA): TGTGCCAGCATTTCCCTCGGGGGCGGGAATCAGCCCCAGCATTTT. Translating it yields CASISLGGGNQPQHF.

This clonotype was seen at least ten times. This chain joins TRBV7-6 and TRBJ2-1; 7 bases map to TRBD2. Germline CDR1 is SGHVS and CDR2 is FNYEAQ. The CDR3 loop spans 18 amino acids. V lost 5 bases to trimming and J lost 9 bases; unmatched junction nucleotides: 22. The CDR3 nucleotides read TGTGCCAGCAGCCCGGTAAGGCCCCACTGGGAGGGCCACTTTGAGCAGTTCTTC. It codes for CASSPVRPHWEGHFEQFF.

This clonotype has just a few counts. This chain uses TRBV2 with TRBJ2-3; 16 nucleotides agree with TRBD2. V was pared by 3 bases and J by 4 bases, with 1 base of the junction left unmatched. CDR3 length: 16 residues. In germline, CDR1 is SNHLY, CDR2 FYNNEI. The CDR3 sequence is CASSEGLAGGADTQYF. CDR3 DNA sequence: TGTGCCAGCAGTGAGGGACTAGCGGGGGGGGCAGATACGCAGTATTTT.